This TCR beta chain was sequenced in a study of OX40 agonist ivuxolimab in advanced cancers. Profiling relied on immunoSEQ multiplex PCR, and the TCRdb table lists in-frame clones only, not all of them. Here the sample spans roughly 51,000 clones, around 89% being singletons. Trimming took 6 bases from V and 7 from J, leaving 16 bases between them. CDR1 MDHEN and CDR2 SYDVKM come from the germline V gene. The CDR3 totals 14 residues. This TCR came from an adult with an advanced solid tumor such as melanoma, head and neck, liver or kidney cancer. The chain carries TRBV28 and TRBJ1-3, with D perhaps TRBD1 (5 bases). The sequencing here drew on CD4+ or CD8+ T cells sorted from blood, taken in a trial of the OX40 agonist ivuxolimab. In DNA, the CDR3 is TGTGCCAGCAGAATGACAGCCCTGGAGAACACCATATATTTT. It is translated as CASRMTALENTIYF.